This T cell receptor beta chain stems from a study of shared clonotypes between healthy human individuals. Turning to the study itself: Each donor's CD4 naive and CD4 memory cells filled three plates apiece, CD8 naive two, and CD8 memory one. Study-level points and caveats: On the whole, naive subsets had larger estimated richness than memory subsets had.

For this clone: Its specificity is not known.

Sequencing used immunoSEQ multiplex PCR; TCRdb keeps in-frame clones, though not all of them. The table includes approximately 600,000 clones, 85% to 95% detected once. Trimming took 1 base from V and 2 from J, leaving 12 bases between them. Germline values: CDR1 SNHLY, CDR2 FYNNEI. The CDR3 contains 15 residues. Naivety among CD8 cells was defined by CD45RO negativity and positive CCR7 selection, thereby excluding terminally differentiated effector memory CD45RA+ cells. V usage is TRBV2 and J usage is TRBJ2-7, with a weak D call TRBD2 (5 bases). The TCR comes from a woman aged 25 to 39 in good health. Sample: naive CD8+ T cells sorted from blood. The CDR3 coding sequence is TGTGCCAGCAGTGAAGGGGCGGACTCAGCCTACGAGCAGTACTTC. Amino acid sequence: CASSEGADSAYEQYF.